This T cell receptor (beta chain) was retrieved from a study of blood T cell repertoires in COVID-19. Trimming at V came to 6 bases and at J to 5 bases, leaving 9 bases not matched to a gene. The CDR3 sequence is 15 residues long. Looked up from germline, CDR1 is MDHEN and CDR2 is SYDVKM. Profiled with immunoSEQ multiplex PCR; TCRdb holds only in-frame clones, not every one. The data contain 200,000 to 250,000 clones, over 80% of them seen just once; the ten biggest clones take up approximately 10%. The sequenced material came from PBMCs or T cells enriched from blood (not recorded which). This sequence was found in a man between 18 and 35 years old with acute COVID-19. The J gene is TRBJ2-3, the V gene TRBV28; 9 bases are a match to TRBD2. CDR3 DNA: TGTGCCAGCAGCCTGGTTAGCGGGAGAAAAGATACGCAGTATTTT. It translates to CASSLVSGRKDTQYF.